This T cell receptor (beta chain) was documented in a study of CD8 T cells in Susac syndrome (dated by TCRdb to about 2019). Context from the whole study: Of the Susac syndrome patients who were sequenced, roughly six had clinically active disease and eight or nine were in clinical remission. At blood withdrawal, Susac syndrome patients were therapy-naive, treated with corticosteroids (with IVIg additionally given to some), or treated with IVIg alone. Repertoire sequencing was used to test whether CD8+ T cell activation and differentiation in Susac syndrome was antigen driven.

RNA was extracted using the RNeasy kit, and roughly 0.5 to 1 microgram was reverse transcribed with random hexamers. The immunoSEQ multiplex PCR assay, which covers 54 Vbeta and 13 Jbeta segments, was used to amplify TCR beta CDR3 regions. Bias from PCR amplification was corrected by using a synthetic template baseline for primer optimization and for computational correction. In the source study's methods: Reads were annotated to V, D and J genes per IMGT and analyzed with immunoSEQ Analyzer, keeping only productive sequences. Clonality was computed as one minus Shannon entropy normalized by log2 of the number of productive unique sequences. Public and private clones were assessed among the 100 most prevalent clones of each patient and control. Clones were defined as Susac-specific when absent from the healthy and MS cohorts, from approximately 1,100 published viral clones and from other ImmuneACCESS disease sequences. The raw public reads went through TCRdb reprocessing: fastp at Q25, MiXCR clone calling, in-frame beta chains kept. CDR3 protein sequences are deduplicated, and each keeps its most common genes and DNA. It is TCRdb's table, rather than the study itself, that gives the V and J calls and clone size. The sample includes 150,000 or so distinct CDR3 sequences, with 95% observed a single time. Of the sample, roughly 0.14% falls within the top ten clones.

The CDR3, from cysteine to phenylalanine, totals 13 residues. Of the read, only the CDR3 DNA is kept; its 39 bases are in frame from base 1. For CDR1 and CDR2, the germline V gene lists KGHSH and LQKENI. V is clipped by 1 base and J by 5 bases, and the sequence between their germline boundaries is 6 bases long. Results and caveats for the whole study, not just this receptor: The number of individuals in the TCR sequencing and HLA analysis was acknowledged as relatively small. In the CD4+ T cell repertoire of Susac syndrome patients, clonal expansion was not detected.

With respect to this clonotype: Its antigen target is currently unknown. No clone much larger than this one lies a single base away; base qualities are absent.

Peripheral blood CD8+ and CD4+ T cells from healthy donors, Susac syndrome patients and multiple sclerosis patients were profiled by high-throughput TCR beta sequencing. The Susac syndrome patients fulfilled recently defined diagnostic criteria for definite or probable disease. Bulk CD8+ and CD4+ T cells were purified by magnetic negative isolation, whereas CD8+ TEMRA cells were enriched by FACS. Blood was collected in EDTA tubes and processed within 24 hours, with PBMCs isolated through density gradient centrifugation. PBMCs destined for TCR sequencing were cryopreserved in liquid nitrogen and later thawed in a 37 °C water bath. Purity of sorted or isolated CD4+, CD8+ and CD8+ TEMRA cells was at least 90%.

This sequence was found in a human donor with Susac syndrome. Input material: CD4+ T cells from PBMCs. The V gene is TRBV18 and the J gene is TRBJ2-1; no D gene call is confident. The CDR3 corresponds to CASSPRLDNEQFF. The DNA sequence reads TGTGCCAGCTCACCACGCCTGGACAATGAGCAGTTCTTC.